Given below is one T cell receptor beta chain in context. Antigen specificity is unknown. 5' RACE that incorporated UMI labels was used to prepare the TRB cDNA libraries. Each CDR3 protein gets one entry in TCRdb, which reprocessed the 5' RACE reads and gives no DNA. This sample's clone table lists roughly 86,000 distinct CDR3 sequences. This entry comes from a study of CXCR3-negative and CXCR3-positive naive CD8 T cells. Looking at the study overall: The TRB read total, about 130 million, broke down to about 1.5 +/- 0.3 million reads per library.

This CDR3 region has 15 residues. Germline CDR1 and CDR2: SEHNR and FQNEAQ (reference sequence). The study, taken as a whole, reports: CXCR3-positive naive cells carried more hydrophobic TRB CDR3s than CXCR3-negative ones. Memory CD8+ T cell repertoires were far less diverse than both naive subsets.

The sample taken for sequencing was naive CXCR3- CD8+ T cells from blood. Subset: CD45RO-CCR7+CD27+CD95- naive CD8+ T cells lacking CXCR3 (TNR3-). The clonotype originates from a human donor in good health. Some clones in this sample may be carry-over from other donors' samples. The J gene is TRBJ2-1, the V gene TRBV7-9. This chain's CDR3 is CASSLSGGAYNEQFF.